This entry is about one T cell receptor (beta chain). The antigen remains unidentified. The sample originates from a study of cytomegalovirus exposure and HLA in healthy donors. Broader study findings: A later analysis reported that several of the most significant clusters appeared to be linked to common viral pathogens, among them Epstein-Barr virus.

PCR amplification relied on 60 Vbeta primers (plus 13 Jbeta primers). The method was immunoSEQ multiplex PCR; TCRdb's version includes in-frame clones alone and lacks a portion of them. This sample has about 150,000 clones; over 55% occur once, and the top ten carry over 2%. V was shortened by 3 bases and J by 4 bases, with 16 bases between the two germline ends. Looked up from germline, CDR1 is PRHDT and CDR2 is FYEKMQ (reference sequence). This CDR3 has 15 amino acids. The rearrangement joins TRBV13 to TRBJ2-7; a weak D match, TRBD2 (5 bases). Sequenced input: PBMCs. The clonotype was recovered from a man in his forties in good health and CMV-seronegative. The CDR3 reads CASSFSGISEYEQYF. CDR3 DNA sequence: TGTGCCAGCAGCTTCTCCGGGATCTCAGAATACGAGCAGTACTTC. Together with reference TRBV13 and TRBJ2-7, the CDR3 gives the full variable domain: AAGVIQSPRHLIKEKRETATLKCYPIPRHDTVYWYQQGPGQDPQFLISFYEKMQSDKGSIPDRFSAQQFSDYHSELNMSSLELGDSALYFCASSFSGISEYEQYFGPGTRLTVT.